What follows describes a single T cell receptor (beta chain). TCRdb's copy holds only in-frame clones and misses some; the assay was immunoSEQ multiplex PCR. The table lists 55,000 to 80,000 clones, around three quarters of them singletons. The data derive from a study of siplizumab effects on memory and regulatory T cells. The sample taken for sequencing was memory CD4+ T cells sorted from blood. The clonotype originates from a human donor in good health.

The CDR3 spells CASSTGPTYEQYF. The DNA of the CDR3 is TGTGCCAGCAGTACCGGGCCTACCTACGAGCAGTACTTC. The chain recombines TRBV7-9 with TRBJ2-7; D gene uncertain. Trimming left V 6 bases short and J 2 bases short, with 11 bases between. This CDR3 spans 13 amino acids. Germline CDR1 is SEHNR and CDR2 is FQNEAQ (reference sequence). Full variable domain (remainder filled in from reference TRBV7-9 and TRBJ2-7): DTGVSQNPRHKITKRGQNVTFRCDPISEHNRLYWYRQTLGQGPEFLTYFQNEAQLEKSRLLSDRFSAERPKGSFSTLEIQRTEQGDSAMYLCASSTGPTYEQYFGPGTRLTVT.